Presented here are 17 T cell receptor beta chains from one specimen sequenced in a study of blood T cell repertoires in COVID-19. Sequencing used immunoSEQ multiplex PCR; TCRdb keeps in-frame clones, though not all of them. This table holds approximately 500,000 clones, approximately 83% found once. Specimen: peripheral blood. All receptors derive from a human donor in a cohort sampled during active COVID-19.

The rearrangement links TRBV7-3 to TRBJ2-1; D gene unclear. Trimming shortened V by 1 base and J by 8 bases, and 15 bases separated the two germline ends. The CDR3 has 15 residues. The V gene's germline CDR1 is SGHTA and CDR2 FQGTGA. CDR3 coding DNA: TGTGCCAGCAGCTTAAGCCTTGGTGAGGCGGATGAGCAGTTCTTC. Residues: CASSLSLGEADEQFF.

The chain is built from TRBV7-2 and TRBJ1-5; D is unclear. Germline CDR1 is SGHTA and CDR2 is FQGNSA. The CDR3 sequence is 15 residues long. V lost 5 bases and J 4 bases, leaving 15 bases between the germline ends. CDR3 residues: CASSGSALANQPQHF. The CDR3 coding sequence is TGTGCCAGCAGCGGGTCGGCCTTAGCTAATCAGCCCCAGCATTTT.

The V and J genes are TRBV21-1 and TRBJ2-1; the table assigns TRBD2, which was not confirmed against the DNA. TRBV21-1 is flagged as a pseudogene. This CDR3 is 16 amino acids long. CDR3 in amino acids: CASSKEAKRQYNEQFF. CDR3 DNA: TGTGCCAGCAGCAAAGAGGCAAAGAGGCAGTACAATGAGCAGTTCTTC.

The rearrangement uses TRBV5-1 and TRBJ1-6, with D maybe TRBD1 (6 bases). This CDR3 comprises 15 residues. Trimming cost V 1 base and J 8 bases, with 13 bases left between them. Germline V CDR1 and CDR2: SGHRS, YFSETQ. The CDR3 DNA sequence: TGCGCCAGCAGCTTGACGCTACAGGGTGATTCACCCCTCCACTTT. It translates to CASSLTLQGDSPLHF.

The V call is TRBV5-1, the J call TRBJ2-3; the match to TRBD2 covers 12 bases. The CDR3 totals 16 residues. After removal of 0 bases from V and 5 bases from J, the junction contained 4 bases not matched to a gene. Germline CDR1 SGHRS, CDR2 YFSETQ. CDR3 bases: TGCGCCAGCAGCTTGGGGACTAGCGGGGCGGGAGATACGCAGTATTTT. It codes for CASSLGTSGAGDTQYF. The full variable domain, in which reference TRBV5-1 and TRBJ2-3 provide the parts outside the CDR3, is KAGVTQTPRYLIKTRGQQVTLSCSPISGHRSVSWYQQTPGQGLQFLFEYFSETQRNKGNFPGRFSGRQFSNSRSEMNVSTLELGDSALYLCASSLGTSGAGDTQYFGPGTRLTVL.

As DNA, the CDR3 is TGTGCCAGAAGCTTGTTTCCTAGCGGCCTATACGAGCAGTACTTC. Protein product: CARSLFPSGLYEQYF. The chain carries TRBV5-3 and TRBJ2-7, with TRBD2 identical over 7 bases. TRBV5-3 is an ORF, and what it does is uncertain. The CDR3 loop spans 15 amino acids. Trimming at V came to 1 base and at J to 4 bases, leaving 8 bases not matched to a gene.

This chain connects TRBV30 to TRBJ2-3; no clear D gene. Germline CDR1 GTSNPN, CDR2 SVGIG (reference sequence). V lost 4 bases, J lost 2 bases, and 16 bases lay in between. The CDR3 consists of 15 residues. CDR3 region: CAWNSQRPFTDTQYF. CDR3 sequence (DNA): TGTGCCTGGAACTCGCAGCGCCCGTTCACAGATACGCAGTATTTT.

Only a few counts were recorded for this clone. The chain has TRBV3-1 (or the pseudogene TRBV3-2) and TRBJ2-7; 7 nucleotides match TRBD2. CDR1 LGHDT and CDR2 YNNKEL come from the germline V gene (reference sequence). This CDR3 comprises 15 residues. The V and J ends lost 3 bases and 1 base, in that order; junction bases with no gene match: 6. CDR3 loop: CASSQASGESYEQYF. The CDR3 DNA reads TGTGCCAGCAGCCAGGCTAGCGGAGAATCCTACGAGCAGTACTTC.

The rearrangement joins TRBV5-5 to TRBJ1-1; a possible D gene is TRBD1 (6 bases). The germline gives CDR1 SGHKS, CDR2 YYEKEE (reference sequence). The CDR3 runs to 15 residues. The V gene lost 0 bases and the J gene lost 5 bases, with 14 bases spanning the gap. Written as DNA, the CDR3 is TGTGCCAGCAGCTTGGTACCCCAGGGGTGGACTGAAGCTTTCTTT. Protein sequence: CASSLVPQGWTEAFF.

The gene calls are TRBV11-2 and TRBJ2-7, with 7 nucleotides matching TRBD1. The CDR3 covers 15 residues. CDR1 SGHAT and CDR2 FQNNGV come from the germline V gene. Germline trimming cut 5 bases from V and 2 bases from J; bases unmatched to any gene: 9. The CDR3 DNA follows: TGTGCCAGCAGCGAGGGACCCCAGGGGGCCTACGAGCAGTACTTC. Translation gives CASSEGPQGAYEQYF.

Comment on this clone: Distinct nucleotide sequences in the sample also encode this CDR3. The chain joins TRBV6-5 to TRBJ1-1; maybe TRBD1 (6 bases). CDR1 and CDR2 from the germline V gene are MNHEY and SVGAGI. Trimming pared 0 bases from V and 2 bases from J, leaving 10 bases between. The CDR3 spans 15 residues. The CDR3 is CASSYSSGVNTEAFF. The CDR3 bases are TGTGCCAGCAGTTACTCGTCAGGGGTTAACACTGAAGCTTTCTTT.

This chain connects TRBV6-2 or TRBV6-3 to TRBJ2-4; 7 bases fit TRBD2. Trimming took 2 bases from V and 0 from J; bases not matched to a gene: 10. Germline loops: CDR1 MNHEY, CDR2 SVGEGT. The CDR3 extends over 18 amino acids. The CDR3 loop reads CASSYPPGTTIAKNIQYF. For the CDR3, the DNA is TGTGCCAGCAGTTACCCGCCCGGGACTACAATAGCCAAAAACATTCAGTACTTC.

The chain employs TRBV6-5 and TRBJ2-5, with 7 bases lining up with TRBD1. Germline V lookup: CDR1 MNHEY, CDR2 SVGAGI. V shed 6 bases and J 2 bases; nucleotides not matched to a gene: 6. The CDR3 sequence is 14 residues long. CDR3 coding DNA: TGTGCCAGCAGGGGACAGCCCTTTCAAGAGACCCAGTACTTC. This sequence encodes CASRGQPFQETQYF.

The gene calls are TRBV7-2 and TRBJ2-7, with 9 positions matching TRBD1. Germline assignment: CDR1 SGHTA and CDR2 FQGNSA. V was clipped by 3 bases and J by 3 bases; unmatched bases: 0. This CDR3 is 13 amino acids long. This chain's CDR3 is CASSLDRGYEQYF. The CDR3 coding sequence is TGTGCCAGCAGCTTGGACAGGGGCTACGAGCAGTACTTC.

The gene calls are TRBV18 and TRBJ2-7, with 9 bases fitting TRBD2. CDR3 length equals 15 residues. CDR1 and CDR2 from the germline V gene are KGHSH and LQKENI. V trimming: 0 bases; J trimming: 5 bases; junction bases outside the gene matches: 5. This chain's CDR3 is CASSPPAGGNHEQYF. The CDR3 nucleotides read TGTGCCAGCTCACCACCGGCGGGGGGGAACCACGAGCAGTACTTC.

This clone was seen once. One junction end disagrees with the germline gene, perhaps due to a read error. The rearrangement joins TRBV19 to TRBJ1-1; 8 positions match TRBD1. CDR3 size: 11 residues. Looked up from germline, CDR1 is LNHDA and CDR2 is SQIVND (reference sequence). CDR3 bases: TGTGCCAGTAGTATAGGCCAGGGGGCTGTCTTT. Protein: CASSIGQGAVF.

This clone turned up a few times. The chain has TRBV28 and TRBJ2-7; TRBD2 matches 16 bases. With 5 bases clipped from V and 1 base from J, the junction kept 5 bases outside the gene matches. This CDR3 comprises 17 residues. Per germline, CDR1 MDHEN and CDR2 SYDVKM. CDR3 loop: CASSKGLAGGVSYEQYF. Written as DNA, the CDR3 is TGTGCCAGCAGTAAGGGACTAGCGGGAGGGGTATCCTACGAGCAGTACTTC.